This T cell receptor (beta chain) came from a study of regulatory T cells in long-lasting Graves disease. Study-wide background: Recently diagnosed Graves' patients had received antithyroid drugs for under 3 months. Findings and limits, study-wide: TRBV28, TRBJ1-2 and TRBJ2-5 emerged as the favored segments in persistent disease.

This clonotype was observed a handful of times. Antigen unknown. Construction of the TCR beta libraries employed iRepertoire HTBI primers in conjunction with Arm-PCR of CDR3 regions. A single record per CDR3 protein comes from TCRdb applying MiXCR to the multiplex PCR reads. The sample records fewer than 400,000 distinct CDR3 sequences, 15% to 20% being singletons. This CDR3 spans 16 amino acids. V gave up 4 bases and J gave up 6 bases; unmatched junction bases: 9. Germline V lookup: CDR1 SGHRS, CDR2 YFSETQ. Time point described: newly diagnosed GD, antithyroid drugs for less than 3 months. From RNA extracted from PBMCs, the TCR library was made. Patients with Graves' disease were diagnosed by American Thyroid Association guidelines.

The input for sequencing was peripheral blood mononuclear cells (PBMCs), taken at new diagnosis, from a patient treated with antithyroid drugs. The J gene is TRBJ2-2, the V gene TRBV5-1; TRBD1 aligns across 10 bases. The TCR comes from a female donor with Graves disease. The CDR3 DNA reads TGCGCCAGCAGCAGAGAGACAGGGGGCAGGGCCGGGGAGCTGTTTTTT. Its translation is CASSRETGGRAGELFF.